These T cell receptor beta chains were read from a single sample in a study of cytomegalovirus exposure and HLA in healthy donors. TCRdb keeps only in-frame clones here, not all; method: immunoSEQ multiplex PCR. The data show around 140,000 clones, 77% seen once. Sequencing was carried out using PBMCs. The source of these receptors is a female donor in good health and CMV-seronegative. Both conserved end residues are part of each CDR3. The order of the fields is clone size, V gene, J gene, D gene, CDR3 DNA, CDR3 protein. A D gene is named only where the DNA matches it firmly. Some rows have no size entry. The others give once, few or many, or a class for an expanded clone.

>.|TRBV9|TRBJ2-1|TRBD2
TGTGCCAGCAGCGTAGAAGGGCTAGCGGGGGGGATTTTCTCCTACAATGAGCAGTTCTTC
CASSVEGLAGGIFSYNEQFF
>.|TRBV21-1|TRBJ2-4|.
TGTGCCAGCAGCAAAGAAGGGACAGGAGCCAAAAACATTCAGTACTTC
CASSKEGTGAKNIQYF
>.|TRBV6-5|TRBJ1-2|.
TGTGCCAGCAGACCGGACAGAAATAATGGCTACACCTTC
CASRPDRNNGYTF
>once|TRBV9|TRBJ1-2|.
TGTGCCAGCAGCCCACGAGAGGATTACTATGGCTACACCTTC
CASSPREDYYGYTF
>once|TRBV6-5|TRBJ1-5|.
TGTGCCAGCAGTGGAACAGGGATTCATCAGCCCCAGCATTTT
CASSGTGIHQPQHF
>few|TRBV2|TRBJ2-1|.
TGTGCCAGCAGTGAAACTCCAGGGTTATGGCAGTTCTTC
CASSETPGLWQFF
>.|TRBV7-8|TRBJ1-2|TRBD1
TGTGCCAGCAGCCCCACTGACAGGGACTATGGCTACACCTTC
CASSPTDRDYGYTF
>.|TRBV6-1|TRBJ1-5|TRBD1
TGTGCCAGCAGGCCCTCAGGGGGCGGCCAGCCCCAGCATTTT
CASRPSGGGQPQHF
>.|TRBV29-1|TRBJ1-1|TRBD1
TGCAGCGTTGAGAGGGTGGGACAGGGGGTCATGAACACTGAAGCTTTCTTT
CSVERVGQGVMNTEAFF
>once|TRBV5-1|TRBJ2-3|.
TGCGCCAGCAGCTTAAGGCAGGAATACACAGATACGCAGTATTTT
CASSLRQEYTDTQYF
>.|TRBV5-1|TRBJ2-3|TRBD2
TGCGCCAGCAGCTGGGCCGGTAGCGGGACAGATACGCAGTATTTT
CASSWAGSGTDTQYF
>.|TRBV2|TRBJ2-1|.
TGTGCCAGCAGTGAAAGCGCATATGAGCAGTTCTTC
CASSESAYEQFF
>.|TRBV6-5|TRBJ1-1|TRBD1
TGTGCCAGCAGGTTACAGGGGGCTAGCACTGAAGCTTTCTTT
CASRLQGASTEAFF
>.|TRBV28|TRBJ2-3|TRBD1
TGTGCCAGCAGTTTCGGACAGGGGGAGACAGATACGCAGTATTTT
CASSFGQGETDTQYF
>few|TRBV6-1|TRBJ1-5|.
TGTGCCAGCAGTGAAGCGCGGGGTAGCAATCAGCCCCAGCATTTT
CASSEARGSNQPQHF
>.|TRBV7-3|TRBJ1-2|TRBD1
TGTGCCAGCAGCACCACGGGACAGGGGGGAGGCTACACCTTC
CASSTTGQGGGYTF
>.|TRBV6-5|TRBJ1-2|TRBD1
TGTGCCAGCGGATGGACAGGGTCCTATGGCTACACCTTC
CASGWTGSYGYTF
>once|TRBV18|TRBJ1-1|TRBD1
TGTGCCAGCTCACCATTAAAGGGACAGGGGGGCACTGAAGCTTTCTTT
CASSPLKGQGGTEAFF
>.|TRBV5-1|TRBJ2-1|TRBD1
TGCGCCAGCAGCTTCGGACAGGACAATGAGCAGTTCTTC
CASSFGQDNEQFF
>.|TRBV19|TRBJ2-7|.
TGTGCCAGTAGCACAGGGTTAGCCTACGAGCAGTACTTC
CASSTGLAYEQYF
>.|TRBV5-1|TRBJ2-1|TRBD1
TGCGCCAGCAGCCAGTCGCCGGGACAGGGGTACAATGAGCAGTTCTTC
CASSQSPGQGYNEQFF
>.|TRBV7-9|TRBJ2-4|.
TGTGCCAGCAGCCCCTACACTGGAGACGGAAACATTCAGTACTTC
CASSPYTGDGNIQYF
>.|TRBV28|TRBJ1-2|.
TGTGCCAGCACCAGGGAGGGGACGTGGGGCTACACCTTC
CASTREGTWGYTF
>.|TRBV7-2|TRBJ2-1|TRBD2
TGTGCCAGCAGCTTAGTTCGGCTAGCGGTATACAATGAGCAGTTCTTC
CASSLVRLAVYNEQFF
>.|TRBV9|TRBJ1-2|.
TGTGCCAGCAGCGTAGACCGGGAGGGCTATGGCTACACCTTC
CASSVDREGYGYTF
>.|TRBV2|TRBJ1-1|.
TGTGCCAGCAGCGCTACAGGGACGAACACTGAAGCTTTCTTT
CASSATGTNTEAFF
>few|TRBV6-5|TRBJ2-1|TRBD1
TGTGCCAGCAGTTCGCTCCCCTTGGGGACAGGGAATGAGCAGTTCTTC
CASSSLPLGTGNEQFF
>.|TRBV9|TRBJ2-5|TRBD1
TGTGCCAGCAGCCCGGGACAGGGGGCGTGGGAGACCCAGTACTTC
CASSPGQGAWETQYF
>.|TRBV5-5|TRBJ1-6|.
TGTGCCAGCAGCTTGGCCGCGGAGCGTAATTCACCCCTCCACTTT
CASSLAAERNSPLHF
>once|TRBV6-5|TRBJ2-1|.
TGTGCCAGCAGCGGGACACTCACCTACAATGAGCAGTTCTTC
CASSGTLTYNEQFF
>.|TRBV7-8|TRBJ1-2|.
TGTGCCAGCAGCCCCGGGGGGGCTAGGACAAAACTTGGCTATGGCTACACCTTC
CASSPGGARTKLGYGYTF
>.|TRBV4-1|TRBJ2-4|.
TGCGCCAGCAGCCAAGAGTGGGCCGAGTCGTATGAATTAGCCAAAAACATTCAGTACTTC
CASSQEWAESYELAKNIQYF
>once|TRBV7-9|TRBJ2-5|TRBD2
TGTGCCAGCAGCTCAGATGGGGGGGTAGAGACCCAGTACTTC
CASSSDGGVETQYF
>.|TRBV9|TRBJ2-5|TRBD2
TGTGCCAGCAGTTCAGATAGCGGGAGGGCGGAGACCCAGTACTTC
CASSSDSGRAETQYF
>.|TRBV7-3|TRBJ2-2|.
TGTGCCAGCAGCACGTACAGGGACACCGGGGAGCTGTTTTTT
CASSTYRDTGELFF
>.|TRBV19|TRBJ2-4|TRBD2
TGTGCCAGTAGTCCTCGGGACGGGGGGTACATTCAGTACTTC
CASSPRDGGYIQYF
>.|TRBV30|TRBJ2-7|TRBD1
TGTGCCTGGAGTGTGGGACAGGGCGGCGAGCAGTACTTC
CAWSVGQGGEQYF
>.|TRBV19|TRBJ2-7|.
TGTGCCAGTAGTATAATAGGGGGCTCCTACGAGCAGTACTTC
CASSIIGGSYEQYF
>.|TRBV13|TRBJ1-1|.
TGTGCCAGCAGAAAGACACAAAACACTGAAGCTTTCTTT
CASRKTQNTEAFF
>.|TRBV19|TRBJ1-5|.
TGTGCCAGTTCAAGGGGCAGGAATAGCAATCAGCCCCAGCATTTT
CASSRGRNSNQPQHF
>.|TRBV6-1|TRBJ2-1|.
TGTGCCAGCAGTAACAGGTCTCGTTACAATGAGCAGTTCTTC
CASSNRSRYNEQFF
>few|TRBV7-9|TRBJ2-4|TRBD2
TGTGCCAGCAGCTTAGCGGGAGCGGGGGGATACTTC
CASSLAGAGGYF
>.|TRBV28|TRBJ1-1|TRBD1
TGTGCCAGCAGTCCCGCCGGGGGGACAGGGGTTACTGAAGCTTTCTTT
CASSPAGGTGVTEAFF
>.|TRBV19|TRBJ2-3|.
TGTGCCAGTTCAACAGGGAATCCTCGAAATACGCAGTATTTT
CASSTGNPRNTQYF
>few|TRBV7-9|TRBJ2-6|TRBD1
TGTGCCAGCAGCTCACAGGGGGCCTCTGGGGCCAACGTCCTGACTTTC
CASSSQGASGANVLTF
>few|TRBV25-1|TRBJ2-2|.
TGTGCCAGCAGAGGTTCGACTTTGAACACCGGGGAGCTGTTTTTT
CASRGSTLNTGELFF
>few|TRBV4-1|TRBJ1-4|TRBD1
TGCGCCAGCAGCCAGGGGACAGGGGACACTAATGAAAAACTGTTTTTT
CASSQGTGDTNEKLFF
>.|TRBV10-3|TRBJ2-1|.
TGTGCCATCAGACCCTACCGGGGGCAGGGGGGCAATGAGCAGTTCTTC
CAIRPYRGQGGNEQFF
>.|TRBV27|TRBJ1-2|TRBD1
TGTGCCAGCAGTTTATCTGGACAGGGGGCGTCGGGTGGCTACACCTTC
CASSLSGQGASGGYTF
>.|TRBV7-9|TRBJ2-1|TRBD2
TGTGCCAGCAGCCTTATAGCGGGGGGGTGCTTGCGGTTCTTC
CASSLIAGGCLRFF
>once|TRBV5-1|TRBJ2-5|TRBD2
TGCGCCAGCAGCCGTGGACTAGCGGGGGGGCCAGAGACCCAGTACTTC
CASSRGLAGGPETQYF
>.|TRBV7-9|TRBJ2-3|.
TGTGCCAGCAGCTTACCCGGGGTGGATACGCAGTATTTT
CASSLPGVDTQYF
>.|TRBV20-1|TRBJ1-2|.
TGCAGTGCTAGGGTCGGGGATGGCTACACCTTC
CSARVGDGYTF